Listed here are 15 T cell receptor beta chains from one sample, sequenced in a study of shared clonotypes between healthy human individuals. The repertoire was sequenced with immunoSEQ multiplex PCR; TCRdb's copy has only in-frame clones and lacks some. The sample has about 1.1 million clones; 77% are singletons. The source material was memory CD4+ T cells from PBMCs. Described subset: CD45RA-negative fraction. These receptors were taken from a man aged 18 to 29 in good health. Some clones in this sample may be carry-over from other donors' samples.

The chain couples TRBV2 to TRBJ1-5, with TRBD1 matching over 10 bases. V was clipped by 5 bases and J by 2 bases; unmatched bases: 12. This CDR3 contains 18 residues. From germline, CDR1 is SNHLY and CDR2 FYNNEI. Here the CDR3 DNA reads TGTGCCAGCAGTCGGGACAGGGGACGGGCGGAAGGCAATCAGCCCCAGCATTTT. Translation: CASSRDRGRAEGNQPQHF.

This clone was seen just once. The DNA of the CDR3 is TGTGCCAGCAGGAGCCCGGGACTAGGCACCTACGAGCAGTACTTC. This gives the protein CASRSPGLGTYEQYF. This chain joins TRBV11-2 and TRBJ2-7, with 8 nucleotides matching TRBD2. Germline-derived CDR1 and CDR2 are SGHAT and FQNNGV. The junction had 9 bases not matched to a gene; V was cut back by 6 bases and J by 2 bases. This CDR3 is built from 15 residues.

The chain carries TRBV30 and TRBJ2-4; D call uncertain. CDR1 GTSNPN and CDR2 SVGIG come from the germline V gene (reference sequence). The CDR3 consists of 16 residues. V shed 5 bases and J shed 0 bases, with 17 bases lying between them. CDR3 DNA: TGTGCCTGGGACGGGCCAGCTCTACTAGCCAAAAACATTCAGTACTTC. Translated, it gives CAWDGPALLAKNIQYF.

Many counts were recorded for this clone. This sequence joins TRBV9 and TRBJ1-3; TRBD1 aligns across 7 bases. J was trimmed by 5 bases and V by 3 bases; bases with no gene match: 5. Germline CDR1 reads SGDLS; CDR2 reads YYNGEE. The CDR3 totals 14 residues. DNA of the CDR3: TGTGCCAGCAGCGCTGACAGGGCTCGAAACACCATATATTTT. This encodes CASSADRARNTIYF.

This clone was seen once. The V call is TRBV7-8, the J call TRBJ2-3; 9 positions match TRBD2. CDR3 size: 16 residues. V lost 1 base and J lost 5; bases outside the gene matches: 7. In germline, CDR1 is SGHVS, CDR2 FQNEAQ. CDR3 nucleotides: TGTGCCAGCAGCTTAGGACTAGCGGCTTTAGTAGATACGCAGTATTTT. Translating gives CASSLGLAALVDTQYF.

The V call is TRBV7-8, the J call TRBJ1-1; the D is unclear. Germline V gene sequence: CDR1 SGHVS, CDR2 FQNEAQ. The CDR3 has 12 amino acids. The V and J ends lost 3 bases and 5 bases respectively, with 7 bases between them. The CDR3 region is CASSFSGTEAFF. The CDR3 coding sequence is TGTGCCAGCAGCTTTAGTGGGACTGAAGCTTTCTTT.

This clone was seen only once. In DNA form, the CDR3 reads TGTGCCAGTAGTCCCACGTTCTCCTACAATGAGCAGTTCTTC. Its translation: CASSPTFSYNEQFF. The genes are TRBV19 and TRBJ2-1, with no clear D. Germline V gene sequence: CDR1 LNHDA, CDR2 SQIVND (reference sequence). CDR3 length: 14 amino acids. Trimming pared 5 bases from V and 0 bases from J, leaving 8 bases between.

The sample holds many counts of this clone. Other nucleotide sequences from this sample produce the same CDR3. The chain uses TRBV27 and TRBJ1-1; D gene ambiguous. Germline V gene data show CDR1 as MNHEY and CDR2 as SMNVEV (reference sequence). V lost 3 bases and J 0 bases, leaving 5 bases between the germline ends. The CDR3 spans 13 residues. The CDR3 sequence: CASSLRLNTEAFF. CDR3 DNA: TGTGCCAGCAGTTTGCGGTTGAACACTGAAGCTTTCTTT.

Remarks on this clone: Other DNA sequences in the sample encode the same CDR3. The chain joins TRBV5-4 to TRBJ1-2; D is possibly TRBD1 (6 bases). CDR1 and CDR2 (germline): SGHNT, YYREEE (reference sequence). Trimming pared 4 bases from V and 2 bases from J, leaving 9 bases between. CDR3 length equals 13 residues. The CDR3 protein is CASSPDRNYGYTF. Written as DNA, the CDR3 is TGTGCCAGCAGCCCCGACAGGAACTATGGCTACACCTTC.

Turning to this clone: At the DNA level, this CDR3 is encoded by other sequences in the same sample as well. V gene TRBV4-1 combines with J gene TRBJ2-3; D might be TRBD1 or TRBD2, each matching 5 bases. The germline V and J ends were trimmed by 2 bases and 9 bases, with 9 bases remaining between them. Germline V gene data show CDR1 as MGHRA and CDR2 as YSYEKL. This CDR3 has 12 amino acids. CDR3 protein: CASSQHRDTQYF. CDR3 bases: TGCGCCAGCAGCCAACACCGGGACACGCAGTATTTT.

A word on this clone: One base away lies a much larger clone, so this may be a sequencing read error. The gene calls are TRBV4-1 and TRBJ2-7; D is unclear. The CDR3 covers 17 residues. Germline CDR1 MGHRA, CDR2 YSYEKL. The V and J ends lost 2 bases and 2 bases respectively, with 19 bases between them. The CDR3, as DNA: TGCGCCAGCAGCCAACCCCTAACGACTTACGCCCCCTACGAGCAGTACTTC. Protein product: CASSQPLTTYAPYEQYF.

V and J are TRBV11-2 and TRBJ2-1; D ambiguous. This CDR3 has 11 amino acids. Germline V gene data show CDR1 as SGHAT and CDR2 as FQNNGV. V was trimmed by 3 bases and J by 10 bases, leaving 7 bases between them. The CDR3 bases are TGTGCCAGCAGCTTGGACGACGAGCAGTTCTTC. Translation: CASSLDDEQFF.

V usage is TRBV28 and J usage is TRBJ1-2, with D maybe TRBD1 (5 bases). The length of the CDR3 is 16 residues. V lost 1 base to trimming and J lost 8 bases, with 20 bases between them. Germline V lookup: CDR1 MDHEN, CDR2 SYDVKM. The CDR3 loop reads CASSLSGASVWGGYTF. The CDR3 region has the DNA TGTGCCAGCAGTTTATCTGGGGCGTCAGTATGGGGGGGCTACACCTTC.

The chain joins TRBV10-3 to TRBJ2-2, with 11 bases matching TRBD1. V shed 2 bases and J 6 bases; nucleotides not matched to a gene: 2. The CDR3 is 15 residues long. Germline V lookup: CDR1 ENHRY, CDR2 SYGVKD. The CDR3 nucleotides read TGTGCCATCAGTGAGACGGGACAGGGGGCCGGGGAGCTGTTTTTT. Its protein is CAISETGQGAGELFF.

This chain uses TRBV5-1 with TRBJ2-2, with 9 bases aligning to TRBD2. The V and J ends lost 8 bases and 6 bases, in that order; junction bases with no gene match: 11. The CDR3 loop spans 15 amino acids. The germline V gene has CDR1 SGHRS and CDR2 YFSETQ. The CDR3 protein is CASILLAGVPGELFF. The CDR3 nucleotides are TGCGCCAGTATCCTTTTAGCGGGAGTCCCCGGGGAGCTGTTTTTT. Full variable domain (missing parts from reference TRBV5-1 and TRBJ2-2): KAGVTQTPRYLIKTRGQQVTLSCSPISGHRSVSWYQQTPGQGLQFLFEYFSETQRNKGNFPGRFSGRQFSNSRSEMNVSTLELGDSALYLCASILLAGVPGELFFGEGSRLTVL.